This T cell receptor beta chain originates from a study of cytomegalovirus exposure and HLA in healthy donors. Study-level points and caveats: Association with HLA alleles at 0.05 false discovery rate was found for 16,951 TCR beta sequences in a later analysis.

The CDR3 is 18 amino acids. Trimming at V came to 4 bases and at J to 4 bases, leaving 12 bases not matched to a gene. Per the germline V gene, CDR1 is SGHAT and CDR2 is FQNNGV. On this clone itself: Its antigen remains unknown.

PCR involved 60 Vbeta and 13 Jbeta primers. Data came from immunoSEQ multiplex PCR; TCRdb stores just in-frame clones and leaves some out. The table includes around 250,000 clones, about 80% detected once. Source material: PBMCs. The TCR originated in a woman aged 60-75 years in good health and CMV-seropositive. The chain couples TRBV11-2 to TRBJ2-7; 14 nucleotides align to TRBD2. The CDR3 DNA sequence: TGTGCCAGCAGCTCCCGCTCCGGGACTAGCGGGAGTATGTACGAGCAGTACTTC. Protein sequence: CASSSRSGTSGSMYEQYF.